The TCR beta chain described here comes from a study of T cells in Graves' hyperthyroidism and ophthalmopathy. The V end lost 0 bases, the J end lost 8 bases, and 16 bases lay between the germline ends. The germline V gene encodes CDR1 MNHEY and CDR2 SVGEGT. CDR3 length: 15 amino acids. The source material, RNA transcripts, was used to amplify TCR beta CDR3 regions. The primer set for the first-round RT-PCR of the TCR CDR3 was HTBI. TCRdb reprocessed the multiplex PCR reads with MiXCR, giving one entry per CDR3 protein. The data show 500,000 to 650,000 distinct CDR3 sequences, with just under 20% seen just once and 45% to 50% held by the top ten.

Sequenced sample: blood. This receptor was identified in a man aged 35-49 years with Graves' ophthalmopathy. The rearrangement uses TRBV6-2 or TRBV6-3 and TRBJ1-2, with a possible D match to TRBD1 (6 bases). CDR3 protein: CASSYSQTGNGGYTF. In DNA form, the CDR3 reads TGTGCCAGCAGTTACTCCCAAACAGGGAATGGGGGCTACACCTTC.